The rows below give T cell receptor beta chains drawn from one sample of a study of shared clonotypes between healthy human individuals. The protocol was immunoSEQ multiplex PCR, while the TCRdb copy is restricted to in-frame clones and leaves out a portion. Altogether millions of clones are present, about 93% being singletons, with the ten largest covering approximately 1.7%. The specimen sequenced was naive CD8+ T cells from PBMCs. The receptors shown here come from a man aged 18 to 29 in good health. Some clones in this sample may be carry-over from other donors' samples. The CDR3 runs from the conserved cysteine through the conserved F or W. D genes are given only for firm matches. Size tells how often a clone was seen (once, few, many) or the class of an expanded clone, and some rows leave it out.

d_gene,v_gene,j_gene,len,abundance,CDR3aa,CDR3nt
.,TRBV28,TRBJ1-3,13,.,CASSPGFGNTIYF,TGTGCCAGCAGCCCGGGGTTCGGAAACACCATATATTTT
.,TRBV19,TRBJ1-4,17,.,CASSKKPGTAYYEKLFF,TGTGCCAGTAGTAAGAAACCTGGAACAGCTTATTATGAAAAACTGTTTTTT
TRBD1,TRBV27,TRBJ2-7,16,.,CASSLSVGDRDYEQYF,TGTGCCAGCAGTTTATCTGTCGGGGACAGAGACTACGAGCAGTACTTC
.,TRBV7-9,TRBJ1-2,14,once,CASSLAGHAYGYTF,TGTGCCAGCAGCTTAGCGGGGCATGCTTATGGCTACACCTTC
TRBD2,TRBV7-9,TRBJ2-1,16,.,CASSLTSGPSYNEQFF,TGTGCCAGCAGCCTGACTAGCGGTCCCTCCTACAATGAGCAGTTCTTC
.,TRBV6-4,TRBJ1-3,16,once,CASSDSGLSSGNTIYF,TGTGCCAGCAGTGACTCGGGGTTGAGCTCTGGAAACACCATATATTTT
.,TRBV2,TRBJ1-3,15,.,CASSEWAGSGNTIYF,TGTGCCAGCAGTGAATGGGCCGGCTCTGGAAACACCATATATTTT
TRBD2,TRBV27,TRBJ2-3,17,.,CASSYIGELAGGDTQYF,TGTGCCAGCAGTTACATTGGGGAACTAGCGGGAGGGGATACGCAGTATTTT
.,TRBV27,TRBJ2-7,13,.,CASSLSASYEQYF,TGTGCCAGCAGTTTATCCGCGTCCTACGAGCAGTACTTC
TRBD2,TRBV7-9,TRBJ2-1,16,.,CASSLPTSGGYNEQFF,TGTGCCAGCAGCTTACCGACTAGCGGGGGATACAATGAGCAGTTCTTC
TRBD1,TRBV7-9,TRBJ1-1,14,.,CASSSRTGVTEAFF,TGTGCCAGCAGCTCCCGGACAGGGGTCACTGAAGCTTTCTTT
.,TRBV7-9,TRBJ1-4,14,.,CASRPDATNEKLFF,TGTGCCAGCAGACCAGATGCAACTAATGAAAAACTGTTTTTT
TRBD1,TRBV5-6,TRBJ2-7,14,few,CASSFGTGGYEQYF,TGTGCCAGCAGCTTCGGGACAGGGGGCTACGAGCAGTACTTC
.,TRBV4-2,TRBJ1-1,15,few,CASRILGAPITEAFF,TGTGCCAGCAGGATCCTAGGGGCCCCTATCACTGAAGCTTTCTTT
TRBD2,TRBV7-9,TRBJ2-5,16,.,CATETWRREGAETQYF,TGTGCCACCGAGACCTGGAGGCGGGAGGGGGCGGAGACCCAGTACTTC
.,TRBV28,TRBJ2-2,16,.,CASSLIGRTNTGELFF,TGTGCCAGCAGTTTAATCGGCAGGACGAACACCGGGGAGCTGTTTTTT
TRBD1,TRBV14,TRBJ2-2,13,.,CASSLTGAGELFF,TGTGCCAGCAGCCTTACAGGGGCCGGGGAGCTGTTTTTT
TRBD2,TRBV10-1,TRBJ2-5,19,once,CASSDQLQGEREEQETQYF,TGCGCCAGCAGTGATCAGCTCCAAGGGGAGCGGGAGGAACAAGAGACCCAGTACTTC
.,TRBV7-9,TRBJ2-2,12,.,CASSLVIGELFF,TGTGCCAGCAGCCTAGTCATCGGGGAGCTGTTTTTT
TRBD1,TRBV4-1,TRBJ1-1,17,.,CASSQEGQPRMNTEAFF,TGCGCCAGCAGCCAAGAGGGACAGCCTCGTATGAACACTGAAGCTTTCTTT
TRBD1,TRBV14,TRBJ2-7,14,.,CASSHLRTGDEQYF,TGTGCCAGCAGCCATCTTCGGACAGGGGACGAGCAGTACTTC
TRBD1,TRBV4-1,TRBJ1-1,15,.,CASSPFGQGTTEAFF,TGCGCCAGCAGCCCTTTCGGACAGGGGACAACTGAAGCTTTCTTT
.,TRBV28,TRBJ1-2,11,.,CASSPPESYTF,TGTGCCAGCAGTCCCCCGGAGAGCTACACCTTC
.,TRBV27,TRBJ1-5,17,.,CASSTWEDLNSNQPQHF,TGTGCCAGCAGCACCTGGGAGGACCTAAATAGCAATCAGCCCCAGCATTTT
.,TRBV4-1,TRBJ2-2,16,.,CASSQGPGSYTGELFF,TGCGCCAGCAGCCAGGGTCCGGGATCCTACACCGGGGAGCTGTTTTTT
.,TRBV27,TRBJ2-7,17,.,CASSYPRGGRPGYEQYF,TGTGCCAGCAGCTACCCGCGTGGTGGGAGGCCCGGGTACGAGCAGTACTTC
.,TRBV7-9,TRBJ1-2,16,few,CASSLGERETGYGYTF,TGTGCCAGCAGCTTAGGTGAAAGGGAGACGGGCTATGGCTACACCTTC
.,TRBV9,TRBJ2-7,13,.,CASSVGTAYEQYF,TGTGCCAGCAGCGTAGGAACCGCGTACGAGCAGTACTTC
.,TRBV28,TRBJ1-5,16,.,CASSFEAGYSNQPQHF,TGTGCCAGCAGTTTCGAGGCAGGTTATAGCAATCAGCCCCAGCATTTT
TRBD1,TRBV23-1,TRBJ2-5,15,.,CASSQEGDRGWTQYF,TGCGCCAGCAGTCAGGAAGGAGACAGGGGGTGGACCCAGTACTTC
TRBD2,TRBV4-2,TRBJ2-1,15,.,CASSLSGSSYNEQFF,TGTGCCAGCAGCCTTAGCGGGAGCTCCTACAATGAGCAGTTCTTC
TRBD2,TRBV5-1,TRBJ2-1,15,.,CASSPGGSTYNEQFF,TGCGCCAGCAGCCCGGGGGGGTCCACATACAATGAGCAGTTCTTC
.,TRBV21-1,TRBJ2-5,15,.,CASSKAAFPQETQYF,TGTGCCAGCAGCAAAGCAGCATTCCCCCAAGAGACCCAGTACTTC
TRBD1,TRBV5-1,TRBJ2-1,17,.,CASSFDRASELQDEQFF,TGCGCCAGCAGCTTCGACAGGGCTTCGGAGCTTCAGGATGAGCAGTTCTTC
TRBD2,TRBV5-1,TRBJ2-7,17,.,CASSSSTKSGRVYEQYF,TGCGCCAGCAGCTCGTCCACGAAAAGCGGGAGGGTTTACGAGCAGTACTTC
.,TRBV7-9,TRBJ1-2,15,once,CASSPSPTARYGYTF,TGTGCCAGCAGCCCCTCCCCGACAGCCCGCTATGGCTACACCTTC